Listed here is a single T cell receptor beta chain. Its antigen is unidentified. The data were taken from a study of breast tumors, draining lymph nodes, adjacent tissues. Axillary draining lymph nodes of breast cancer patients supplied the node samples. TCRdb fed the multiplex PCR reads into MiXCR, producing one record per CDR3 protein. The table has 150,000 to 200,000 distinct CDR3 sequences, roughly a third seen once. The V gene lost 1 base and the J gene lost 1 base, with 11 bases spanning the gap. The CDR3 contains 15 residues. Germline CDR1 and CDR2: SGHNT and YYREEE (reference sequence). Study-wide findings and caveats: Tumor T cell lymph node origin was a supported hypothesis, not proven. Tumor repertoires ranked between lymph nodes and nontumor tissue in diversity, with V and J gene preferences.

The J gene is TRBJ1-1, the V gene TRBV5-4; TRBD1 might be the D (6 bases). Sequencing input: axillary lymph node tissue. The source is a female donor with breast cancer. Some clones in this sample may be carry-over from other donors' samples. The chain's CDR3 is CASSLWGPQNTEAFF. The DNA for the CDR3 is TGTGCCAGCAGCTTGTGGGGGCCTCAGAACACTGAAGCTTTCTTT.